This T cell receptor beta chain came from a study of cytomegalovirus exposure and HLA in healthy donors. Study conclusions and caveats: Later work associated around 18,000 TCR beta sequences with HLA alleles at 0.05 false discovery rate. Several of the most significant clusters appeared linked to common viral pathogens, based on a later analysis.

PCR involved 60 Vbeta and 13 Jbeta primers. Generated by immunoSEQ multiplex PCR, the TCRdb table keeps only in-frame clones and is missing some. The sample includes fewer than 130,000 clones, more than 70% of them seen just once. On this clone: The antigen is not known.

This clonotype originated in a woman in her sixties in good health and CMV-seropositive. Sequencing input: PBMCs.

The CDR3 spells CASSEWGQTRDEKLFF. The CDR3 DNA is TGTGCCAGCAGTGAATGGGGACAAACAAGGGATGAAAAACTGTTTTTT. V gene TRBV6-1 combines with J gene TRBJ1-4; maybe TRBD1 (6 bases). The V gene's germline CDR1 is MNHNS and CDR2 SASEGT. Trimming took off 2 bases at V and 6 bases at J, with 16 bases between the two ends. The CDR3 sequence is 16 residues long.